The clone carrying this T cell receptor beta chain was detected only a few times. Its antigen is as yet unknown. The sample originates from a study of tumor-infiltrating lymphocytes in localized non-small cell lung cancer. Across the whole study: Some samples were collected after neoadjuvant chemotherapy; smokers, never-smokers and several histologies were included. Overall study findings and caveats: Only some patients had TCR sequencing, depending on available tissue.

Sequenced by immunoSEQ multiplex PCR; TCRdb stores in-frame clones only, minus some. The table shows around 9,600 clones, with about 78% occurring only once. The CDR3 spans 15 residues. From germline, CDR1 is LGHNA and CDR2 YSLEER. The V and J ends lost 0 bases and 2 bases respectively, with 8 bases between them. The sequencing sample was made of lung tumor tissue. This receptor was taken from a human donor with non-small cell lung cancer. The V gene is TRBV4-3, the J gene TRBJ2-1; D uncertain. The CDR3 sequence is CASSQDRSAYNEQFF. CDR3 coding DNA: TGCGCCAGCAGCCAAGATCGGTCCGCCTACAATGAGCAGTTCTTC.